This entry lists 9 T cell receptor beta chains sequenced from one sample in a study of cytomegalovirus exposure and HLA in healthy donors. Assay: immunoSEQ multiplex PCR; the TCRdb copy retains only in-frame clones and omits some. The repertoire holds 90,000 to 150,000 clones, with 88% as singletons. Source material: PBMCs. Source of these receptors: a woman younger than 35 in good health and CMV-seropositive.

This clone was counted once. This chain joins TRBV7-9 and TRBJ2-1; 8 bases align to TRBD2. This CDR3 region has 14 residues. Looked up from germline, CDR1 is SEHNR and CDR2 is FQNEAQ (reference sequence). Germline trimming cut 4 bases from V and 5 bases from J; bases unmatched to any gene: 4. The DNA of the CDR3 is TGTGCCAGCAGCTCCGGGACTAGGGACAATGAGCAGTTCTTC. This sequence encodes CASSSGTRDNEQFF.

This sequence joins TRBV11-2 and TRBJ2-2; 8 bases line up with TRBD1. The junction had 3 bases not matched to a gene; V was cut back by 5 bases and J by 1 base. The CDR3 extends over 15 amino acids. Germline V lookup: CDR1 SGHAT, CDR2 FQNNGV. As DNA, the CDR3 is TGTGCCAGCAGCCTTGGACAGGGGAACACCGGGGAGCTGTTTTTT. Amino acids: CASSLGQGNTGELFF.

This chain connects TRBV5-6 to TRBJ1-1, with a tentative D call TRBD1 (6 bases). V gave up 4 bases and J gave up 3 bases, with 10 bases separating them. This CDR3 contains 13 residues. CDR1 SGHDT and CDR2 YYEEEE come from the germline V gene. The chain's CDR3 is CASSVWTDTEAFF. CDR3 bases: TGTGCCAGCAGCGTGTGGACAGACACTGAAGCTTTCTTT.

As DNA, the CDR3 is TGTGCCAGCAGCTTAGGCCTAGGACAGGGACATTTCACAGATACGCAGTATTTT. It yields the protein CASSLGLGQGHFTDTQYF. V is TRBV13 and J is TRBJ2-3; TRBD1 aligns across 8 bases. Trimming removed 0 bases from V and 2 bases from J; junction bases left unmatched: 10. Germline V lookup: CDR1 PRHDT, CDR2 FYEKMQ (reference sequence). The CDR3 totals 18 residues.

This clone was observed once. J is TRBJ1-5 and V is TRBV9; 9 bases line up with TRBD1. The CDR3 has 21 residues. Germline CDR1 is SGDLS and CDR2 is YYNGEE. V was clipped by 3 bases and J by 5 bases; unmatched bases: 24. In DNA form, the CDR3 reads TGTGCCAGCAGCGCCAAAAACTATCTACGCCGGGACAGGGCCTTTCATCAGCCCCAGCATTTT. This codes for CASSAKNYLRRDRAFHQPQHF.

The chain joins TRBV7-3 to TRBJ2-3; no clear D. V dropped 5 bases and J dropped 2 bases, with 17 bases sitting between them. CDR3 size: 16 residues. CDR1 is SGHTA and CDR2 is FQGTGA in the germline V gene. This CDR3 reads CASSPRVAAYTDTQYF. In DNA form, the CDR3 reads TGTGCCAGCAGCCCCCGTGTGGCGGCCTACACAGATACGCAGTATTTT.

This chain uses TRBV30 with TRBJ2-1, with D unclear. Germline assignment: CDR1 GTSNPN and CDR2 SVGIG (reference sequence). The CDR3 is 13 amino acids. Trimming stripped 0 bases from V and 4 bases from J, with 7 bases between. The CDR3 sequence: CAWSVQSYNEQFF. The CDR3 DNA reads TGTGCCTGGAGTGTACAGAGTTACAATGAGCAGTTCTTC.

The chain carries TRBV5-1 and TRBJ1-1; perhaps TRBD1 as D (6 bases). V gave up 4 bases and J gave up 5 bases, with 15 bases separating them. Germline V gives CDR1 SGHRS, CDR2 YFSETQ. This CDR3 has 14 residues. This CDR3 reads CASSPRQVRTEAFF. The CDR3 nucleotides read TGCGCCAGCAGCCCAAGACAGGTGAGGACTGAAGCTTTCTTT.

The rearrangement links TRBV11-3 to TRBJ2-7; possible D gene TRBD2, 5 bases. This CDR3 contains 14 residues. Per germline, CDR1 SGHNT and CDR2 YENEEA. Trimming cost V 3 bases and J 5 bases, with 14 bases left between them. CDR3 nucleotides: TGTGCCAGCAGCTTTGAGGCGGTGCGGGACGAGCAGTACTTC. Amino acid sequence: CASSFEAVRDEQYF.